A selection of T cell receptor beta chains follows, all from one sample in a study of blood T cell repertoires in COVID-19. Using immunoSEQ multiplex PCR, the repertoire was profiled, and TCRdb retains in-frame clones only, with some absent. The table records 200,000 to 250,000 clones, roughly 80% of them present only once. Sequences were obtained from PBMCs or T cells enriched from blood (not recorded which). The source of these receptors is a man aged 55 to 69 who had recovered from COVID-19. CDR3s include the opening cysteine and the closing phenylalanine or tryptophan. D genes are given only for firm matches. Clone size, where shown, is once, few, many, or a class for clones that have expanded.

clone_size	d_call	v_call	j_call	cdr3_aa	cdr3_nt
.	TRBD2	TRBV9	TRBJ2-5	CASSVGGAGGPLETQYF	TGTGCCAGCAGCGTAGGGGGAGCGGGGGGGCCTCTGGAGACCCAGTACTTC
.	.	TRBV11-2	TRBJ1-2	CASSLDIWAEGYTF	TGTGCCAGCAGCTTAGATATCTGGGCTGAGGGCTACACCTTC
.	.	TRBV13	TRBJ2-1	CASTFSRYSEYNEQFF	TGTGCCAGCACCTTTTCCCGTTACTCCGAATACAATGAGCAGTTCTTC
.	TRBD2	TRBV7-9	TRBJ2-5	CASSFGGGEETQYF	TGTGCCAGCAGCTTCGGCGGGGGAGAAGAGACCCAGTACTTC
.	.	TRBV5-4	TRBJ1-2	CASSLDLTNYGYTF	TGTGCCAGCAGCTTGGACCTAACTAACTATGGCTACACCTTC
.	.	TRBV5-1	TRBJ2-3	CASSGWTGTDTQYF	TGCGCCAGCAGCGGATGGACAGGCACAGATACGCAGTATTTT
.	TRBD1	TRBV6-5	TRBJ2-1	CASSYSNRGPYNEQFF	TGTGCCAGCAGTTACTCGAACAGGGGGCCCTACAATGAGCAGTTCTTC
.	TRBD1	TRBV7-9	TRBJ1-6	CASNQGANSPLHF	TGTGCCAGCAACCAGGGGGCTAATTCACCCCTCCACTTT
.	TRBD1	TRBV29-1	TRBJ2-3	CSGRVTGEDTQYF	TGCAGCGGACGGGTGACAGGGGAGGATACGCAGTATTTT
few	TRBD1	TRBV2	TRBJ1-1	CASSESAGQGAPEAFF	TGTGCCAGCAGTGAATCCGCAGGACAGGGGGCTCCTGAAGCTTTCTTT
.	TRBD2	TRBV9	TRBJ2-7	CASAREGTSSYEQYF	TGTGCCAGCGCCCGCGAGGGGACTAGCTCCTACGAGCAGTACTTC
.	.	TRBV27	TRBJ2-1	CASSLRTGMYNEQFF	TGTGCCAGCAGTTTACGTACAGGGATGTACAATGAGCAGTTCTTC
.	.	TRBV9	TRBJ2-2	CASTPGLIGGELFF	TGTGCCAGCACCCCAGGCCTAATAGGCGGGGAGCTGTTTTTT
.	TRBD1	TRBV5-1	TRBJ2-1	CASSLDGQVKYEQFF	TGCGCCAGCAGCTTGGACGGACAGGTGAAGTATGAGCAGTTCTTC
.	TRBD1	TRBV7-9	TRBJ1-6	CASSLVTGANSPLHF	TGTGCCAGCAGCTTAGTGACAGGGGCTAATTCACCCCTCCACTTT
.	TRBD2	TRBV5-1	TRBJ2-2	CASSSAREGTGELFF	TGCGCCAGCAGCTCTGCCAGGGAGGGTACCGGGGAGCTGTTTTTT
.	TRBD1	TRBV3-1/TRBV3-2	TRBJ2-1	CASSQGTGGSYNEQFF	TGTGCCAGCAGCCAAGGGACAGGGGGCTCCTACAATGAGCAGTTCTTC
.	TRBD2	TRBV5-1	TRBJ2-1	CASSLGGLAGVDEQFF	TGCGCCAGCAGCTTGGGAGGGCTAGCGGGGGTAGATGAGCAGTTCTTC
.	TRBD1	TRBV7-8	TRBJ2-1	CASSFSGTVSEQFF	TGTGCCAGCAGCTTCTCCGGGACAGTCTCTGAGCAGTTCTTC
.	.	TRBV30	TRBJ1-2	CAWSPRYNYGYTF	TGTGCCTGGAGTCCCCGCTACAACTATGGCTACACCTTC
few	.	TRBV4-3	TRBJ1-4	CASSQGAGPSEQKLFF	TGCGCCAGCAGCCAAGGTGCGGGGCCAAGTGAGCAAAAACTGTTTTTT
.	TRBD1	TRBV9	TRBJ2-6	CASSSDRGTPPGANVLTF	TGTGCCAGCAGTAGCGACAGGGGCACCCCTCCTGGGGCCAACGTCCTGACTTTC
.	TRBD1	TRBV7-2	TRBJ2-7	CASSLAATGAYEQYF	TGTGCCAGCAGCTTAGCGGCCACAGGGGCCTACGAGCAGTACTTC
once	TRBD2	TRBV4-3	TRBJ2-3	CASSQAGGAADTQYF	TGCGCCAGCAGCCAAGCGGGGGGGGCCGCAGATACGCAGTATTTT
.	.	TRBV6-2/TRBV6-3	TRBJ1-1	CASSRPGEQWAFF	TGTGCCAGCAGTCGCCCAGGGGAACAGTGGGCTTTCTTT
.	TRBD1	TRBV5-4	TRBJ2-1	CASSLGTGGTYNEQFF	TGTGCCAGCAGCTTGGGCACAGGGGGGACCTACAATGAGCAGTTCTTC
once	.	TRBV24-1	TRBJ1-2	CATSDPGESGGYTF	TGTGCCACCAGTGATCCAGGGGAGTCAGGTGGCTACACCTTC
.	TRBD1	TRBV6-5	TRBJ1-4	CASSWDRTNEKLFF	TGTGCCAGCAGTTGGGACAGGACTAATGAAAAACTGTTTTTT
.	TRBD2	TRBV7-2	TRBJ2-5	CASRGARGVRETQYF	TGTGCCAGCAGGGGAGCTCGGGGGGTTCGGGAGACCCAGTACTTC
many	TRBD1	TRBV24-1	TRBJ1-4	CATSGGGSNEKLFF	TGTGCCACCAGTGGAGGGGGCAGTAATGAAAAACTGTTTTTT
.	.	TRBV5-1	TRBJ1-1	CASSLGGRTGTEAFF	TGCGCCAGCAGCTTGGGAGGGCGGACGGGGACTGAAGCTTTCTTT
.	TRBD1	TRBV5-6	TRBJ2-3	CASSPDRADTQYF	TGTGCCAGCAGCCCGGACAGGGCAGATACGCAGTATTTT
.	TRBD1	TRBV6-2/TRBV6-3	TRBJ1-2	CASSLSPGQGYGYTF	TGTGCCAGCAGTCTCTCCCCGGGACAGGGATATGGCTACACCTTC
medium-sized	TRBD2	TRBV7-7	TRBJ2-3	CASSLNSGGVGDTQYF	TGTGCTAGCAGCTTAAATAGCGGGGGTGTTGGAGATACGCAGTATTTT
.	TRBD1	TRBV2	TRBJ2-2	CASRTGTGNTGELFF	TGTGCCAGTAGGACCGGGACAGGGAACACCGGGGAGCTGTTTTTT
few	TRBD1	TRBV5-1	TRBJ1-1	CASRVSRDSLGGTPNTEAFF	TGCGCCAGCAGAGTTTCACGGGACAGCCTAGGTGGGACCCCGAACACTGAAGCTTTCTTT
.	.	TRBV10-3	TRBJ1-5	CAITSGPNQPQHF	TGTGCCATCACTTCAGGGCCCAATCAGCCCCAGCATTTT
once	TRBD2	TRBV3-1/TRBV3-2	TRBJ2-2	CASSQHSGGQNTGELFF	TGTGCCAGCAGCCAACATAGCGGGGGACAGAACACCGGGGAGCTGTTTTTT
.	TRBD2	TRBV12-3/TRBV12-4	TRBJ2-1	CASSWGGNEQFF	TGTGCCAGCAGTTGGGGGGGGAATGAGCAGTTCTTC
.	.	TRBV19	TRBJ2-1	CASSSGTLSYNEQFF	TGTGCCAGTAGTAGCGGGACTCTCTCCTACAATGAGCAGTTCTTC
.	.	TRBV3-1/TRBV3-2	TRBJ1-6	CASSPGGNSPLHF	TGTGCCAGCAGCCCAGGTGGGAATTCACCCCTCCACTTT
.	TRBD1	TRBV24-1	TRBJ1-5	CATRRDRTGCPQHF	TGTGCCACCAGAAGGGACAGGACCGGCTGTCCCCAGCATTTT
.	TRBD1	TRBV12-3/TRBV12-4	TRBJ1-1	CASRQQGISEAFF	TGTGCCAGCAGACAACAGGGGATATCTGAAGCTTTCTTT
.	.	TRBV6-5	TRBJ1-2	CASREGWAGGGYTF	TGTGCCAGCAGAGAGGGCTGGGCGGGAGGAGGCTACACCTTC
.	.	TRBV15	TRBJ1-2	CATSWQDYGYTF	TGTGCCACCAGCTGGCAGGACTATGGCTACACCTTC
once	TRBD2	TRBV29-1	TRBJ2-5	CSGGLAGAGETQYF	TGCAGCGGCGGACTAGCGGGGGCAGGAGAGACCCAGTACTTC
.	.	TRBV3-1/TRBV3-2	TRBJ2-7	CASSQGYSYEQYF	TGTGCCAGCAGCCAGGGCTACTCCTACGAGCAGTACTTC
.	TRBD1	TRBV27	TRBJ2-3	CASTTPGQGFTDTQYF	TGTGCCAGCACGACTCCGGGACAGGGGTTCACAGATACGCAGTATTTT
few	TRBD1	TRBV27	TRBJ2-7	CASRDLGQGGLTYEQYF	TGTGCCAGCAGGGACCTGGGACAGGGTGGGCTTACCTACGAGCAGTACTTC
.	.	TRBV6-1	TRBJ1-5	CASNSPQSNQPQHF	TGTGCCAGCAATTCCCCCCAGAGCAATCAGCCCCAGCATTTT
few	.	TRBV12-5	TRBJ2-1	CASGSNLGGTAFYNEQFF	TGTGCTAGTGGTTCCAACCTGGGCGGGACCGCCTTCTACAATGAGCAGTTCTTC
.	TRBD2	TRBV7-2	TRBJ2-7	CASSLGAGGTYEQYF	TGTGCCAGCAGCTTAGGTGCGGGGGGAACCTACGAGCAGTACTTC
.	TRBD1	TRBV9	TRBJ1-1	CASSSPTGGITEAFF	TGTGCCAGCAGCTCTCCGACAGGGGGGATCACTGAAGCTTTCTTT
.	TRBD1	TRBV6-5	TRBJ2-5	CASSTGDRGWETQYF	TGTGCCAGCAGCACCGGGGACAGGGGATGGGAGACCCAGTACTTC
.	TRBD1	TRBV18	TRBJ2-5	CASSPQGAPGETQYF	TGTGCCAGCTCACCTCAGGGGGCGCCCGGAGAGACCCAGTACTTC